This record covers a single T cell receptor (beta chain). The sample is drawn from a study of shared clonotypes between healthy human individuals. Terminally differentiated effector memory CD45RA+ cells were excluded by CCR7 positive selection of CD45RO-negative cells. Libraries were prepared by immunoSEQ multiplex PCR; TCRdb keeps only in-frame clonotypes and omits some of them. This table holds some 1,900,000 clones, roughly 95% found once. Germline V gene lookup returns CDR1 SGHAT and CDR2 FQNNGV. Trimming stripped 5 bases from V and 3 bases from J, with 14 bases between. The CDR3 consists of 14 residues.

V gene TRBV11-2 combines with J gene TRBJ2-7; a possible D gene is TRBD1 (6 bases). The sequencing sample was made of naive CD8+ T cells sorted from blood. This sequence was found in a man aged 18 to 30 in good health. The DNA of the CDR3 is TGTGCCAGCAGCGTCGGGACACAATTCTACGAGCAGTACTTC. It encodes CASSVGTQFYEQYF.